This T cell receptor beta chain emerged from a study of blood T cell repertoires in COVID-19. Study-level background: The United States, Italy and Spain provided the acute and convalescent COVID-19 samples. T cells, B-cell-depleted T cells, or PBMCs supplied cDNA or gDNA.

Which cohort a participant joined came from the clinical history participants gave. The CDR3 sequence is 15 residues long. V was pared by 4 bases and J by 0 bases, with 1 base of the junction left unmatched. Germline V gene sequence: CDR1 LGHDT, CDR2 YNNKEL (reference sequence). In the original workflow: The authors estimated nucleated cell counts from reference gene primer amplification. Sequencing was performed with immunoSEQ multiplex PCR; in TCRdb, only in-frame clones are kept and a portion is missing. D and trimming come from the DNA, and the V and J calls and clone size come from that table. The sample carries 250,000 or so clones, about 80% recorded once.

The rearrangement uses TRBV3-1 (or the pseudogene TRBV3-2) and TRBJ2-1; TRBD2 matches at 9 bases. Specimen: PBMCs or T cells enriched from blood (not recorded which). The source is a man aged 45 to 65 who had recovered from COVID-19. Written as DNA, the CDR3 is TGTGCCAGCAGCCTTAGCGGGGGCTCCTACAATGAGCAGTTCTTC. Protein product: CASSLSGGSYNEQFF.